This TCR beta chain stems from a study of HIV-infected patients and healthy controls. Findings of the study overall: The seeming recovery of the Gini index after therapy in HIV-infected patients vanished in size-matched data.

All unsorted peripheral T cells were captured because whole blood was used without fractionation. In its sample, this clonotype ranks as medium-sized. No antigen is known for it. Trimming removed 2 bases at V and 2 bases at J, with 15 bases between. This CDR3 is 16 amino acids long. In germline, CDR1 is SEHNR, CDR2 FQNEAQ (reference sequence). Alpha and beta constant-region primers primed reverse transcription of around 550 ng RNA. Using multiplexing indices, alpha and beta chain libraries were generated apart by chain-specific third strand synthesis. The cDNA received a 5' RACE adapter containing a random hexamer plus an SP2 sequencing primer site. TCRdb ran MiXCR on the 5' RACE reads and lists one entry per CDR3 protein. The table lists roughly 8,100 distinct CDR3 sequences, 8% of them singletons.

This clonotype was obtained from an adult with HIV infection. The chain carries TRBV7-9 and TRBJ1-1; perhaps TRBD1 as D (6 bases). The specimen was blood, collected before antiretroviral therapy. Here the CDR3 DNA reads TGTGCCAGCAGCTTATTTGGGGGGGGCCCCAACACTGAAGCTTTCTTT. It is translated as CASSLFGGGPNTEAFF.